This record covers a single TCR beta chain. This clonotype has a handful of counts. The antigen it recognizes is unknown. No much larger clone is present one base from it, and per-base qualities are unavailable. The sample belongs to a study of T cell repertoires in cytomegalovirus infection (dated 2019 in TCRdb). Some background on the complete study: Because public TCR beta signatures pointed to carriage of CMV infection together with the matching HLA type, the HLA type of each donor mattered for the analysis. The full study reports these points: In the ex vivo response, HLA-C-restricted CMV-specific TCR beta clonotypes were dominant, and in two of eight donors the single most frequent clonotype came from this HLA-C-restricted group. In both this cohort and an independent roughly 350-donor cohort, the cumulative frequency of public TCR beta family members distinguished carriers of CMV infection plus the relevant HLA type.

Sequencing relied on an Illumina HiSeq 1500. Starting from the raw public reads, TCRdb applied fastp trimming at Q25, assembled clones with MiXCR and retained in-frame beta chains. Rows matching on CDR3 protein sequence are summarized as one entry with the most common DNA and genes. The sample table holds about 300,000 distinct CDR3 sequences, of which roughly a tenth were seen once. Around 2.5% of the sample is in the top ten clones. The germline V gene (reference sequence) gives CDR1 as DFQATT and CDR2 as SNEGSKA. From the cysteine through the phenylalanine, the CDR3 covers 12 amino acids. CDR3 DNA only is kept here, 36 bases in frame from base 1. V is shortened by 8 bases, J by 5 bases, and the region joining them spans 15 bases.

The sequence links TRBV20-1 to TRBJ1-1; matching of 5 bases hints at TRBD1 as the D gene. The receptor was isolated from a human donor in good health (CMV status not recorded). Some clones in this sample may be carry-over from other donors' samples. Sequencing used PBMCs. For the CDR3, the sequence is CSLSGGRTEAFF. The DNA sequence is given as TGCAGTCTTAGTGGGGGGAGGACTGAAGCTTTCTTT.